This T cell receptor beta chain was profiled in a study of control samples from healthy donors and cancer patients. Repertoires were generated with immunoSEQ multiplex PCR, while TCRdb's copy carries only in-frame clones and drops some. This sample yields about 67,000 clones, of which more than 70% are seen a single time; around 2% belongs to the top ten. The ends were cut back, 4 bases at V and 0 bases at J, with 7 bases in the middle. This CDR3 has 13 amino acids. In germline, CDR1 is SGHKS, CDR2 YYEKEE (reference sequence). The genes are TRBV5-5 and TRBJ1-1, with D tentatively TRBD1 (5 bases). Material: PBMCs. The origin of this receptor is a woman in her fifties or sixties with head and neck cancer. CDR3 in DNA: TGTGCCAGCAGCCGGGACTTGAACACTGAAGCTTTCTTT. Translating it yields CASSRDLNTEAFF.